The 3 T cell receptor beta chains below all came from one sample that was sequenced in a study of cytomegalovirus exposure and HLA in healthy donors. PCR primers comprised 60 Vbeta and 13 Jbeta primers. This table comes from immunoSEQ multiplex PCR, and its TCRdb copy is limited to in-frame clones, with some not included. Of about 170,000 clones listed, around 74% are singletons. The sequenced material came from PBMCs. These receptors originate from a female donor in good health and CMV-seronegative.

Only a few counts were recorded for this clone. The chain links TRBV6-1 to TRBJ2-7; no firm D call. The CDR3 runs to 14 residues. Germline CDR1 reads MNHNS; CDR2 reads SASEGT. V was trimmed by 4 bases and J by 0 bases, leaving 10 bases between them. CDR3 sequence: CASSVDLSSYEQYF. Here the CDR3 DNA reads TGTGCCAGCAGTGTAGACTTGAGCTCCTACGAGCAGTACTTC.

The chain recombines TRBV19 with TRBJ2-1, with 10 bases fitting TRBD2. Trimming cost V 5 bases and J 8 bases; bases outside gene matches: 12. This CDR3 has 16 residues. Germline V lookup: CDR1 LNHDA, CDR2 SQIVND (reference sequence). The CDR3 bases are TGTGCCAGTAGTGCCCCACTAGCGGGGATGGGCCATGAGCAGTTCTTC. It yields the protein CASSAPLAGMGHEQFF.

This sequence joins TRBV29-1 and TRBJ2-1; the D gene is possibly TRBD1 (5 bases). V was clipped by 7 bases and J by 3 bases, with 10 bases between them. CDR3 size: 12 residues. Germline loops: CDR1 SQVTM, CDR2 ANQGSEA. The CDR3 nucleotides are TGCAGCGCGCAGGGCCGCTACAATGAGCAGTTCTTC. This gives the protein CSAQGRYNEQFF.